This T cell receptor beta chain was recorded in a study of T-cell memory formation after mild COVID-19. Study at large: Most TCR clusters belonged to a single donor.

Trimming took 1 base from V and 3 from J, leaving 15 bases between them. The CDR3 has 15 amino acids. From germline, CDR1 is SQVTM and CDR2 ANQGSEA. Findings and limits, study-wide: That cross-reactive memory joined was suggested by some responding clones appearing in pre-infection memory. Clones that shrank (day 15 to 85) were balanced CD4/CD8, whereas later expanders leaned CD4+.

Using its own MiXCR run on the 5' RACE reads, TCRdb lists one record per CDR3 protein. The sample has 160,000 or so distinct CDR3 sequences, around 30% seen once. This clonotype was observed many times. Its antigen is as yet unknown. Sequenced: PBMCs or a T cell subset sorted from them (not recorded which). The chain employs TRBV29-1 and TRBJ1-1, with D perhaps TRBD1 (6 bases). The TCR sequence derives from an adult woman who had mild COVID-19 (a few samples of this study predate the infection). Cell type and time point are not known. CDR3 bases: TGCAGCGTTGAAGGGCCCACCGGGGGGCACACTGAAGCTTTCTTT. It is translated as CSVEGPTGGHTEAFF.